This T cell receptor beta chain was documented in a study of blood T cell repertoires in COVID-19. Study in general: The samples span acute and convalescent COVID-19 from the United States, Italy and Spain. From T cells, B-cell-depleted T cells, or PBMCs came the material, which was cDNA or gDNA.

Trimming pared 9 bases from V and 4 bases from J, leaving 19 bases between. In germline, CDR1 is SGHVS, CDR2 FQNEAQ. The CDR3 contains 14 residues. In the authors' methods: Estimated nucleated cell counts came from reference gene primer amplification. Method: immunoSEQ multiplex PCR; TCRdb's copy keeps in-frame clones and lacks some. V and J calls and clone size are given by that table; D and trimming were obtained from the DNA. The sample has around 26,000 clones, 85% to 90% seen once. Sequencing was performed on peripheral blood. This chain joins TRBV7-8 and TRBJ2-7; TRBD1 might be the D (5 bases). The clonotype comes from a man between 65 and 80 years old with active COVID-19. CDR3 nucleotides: TGTGCCAGTTCTCCGACAGCCCCTGGGTACGAGCAGTACTTC. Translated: CASSPTAPGYEQYF.